A selection of T cell receptor beta chains follows, all from one sample in a study of graft-versus-host responses after intestinal transplantation. Clones were sequenced by immunoSEQ multiplex PCR, and TCRdb holds only the in-frame ones, with some missing. The sample records about 7,000 clones, roughly 28% being singletons. Sequenced here: alloreactive CD8+ T cells from a mixed lymphocyte reaction culture, sampled before transplantation. These TCRs come from a human patient who was an organ donor for intestinal transplantation. The CDR3 runs from the conserved cysteine through the conserved F or W.

j_gene | v_gene | CDR3aa
TRBJ2-3 | TRBV6-5 | CASSYGGPIDTQYF
TRBJ1-5 | TRBV6-6 | CASSYPTGFNQPQHF
TRBJ2-7 | TRBV6-5 | CASSYFPPEQYF
TRBJ2-3 | TRBV11-3 | CASSLESTDTQYF
TRBJ1-2 | TRBV4-2 | CASSSSGTVPYGYTF
TRBJ1-2 | TRBV7-9 | CASSGQGTDYGYTF
TRBJ2-7 | TRBV9 | CASRVVGGGRDYEQYF
TRBJ1-3 | TRBV12-5 | CASGIPRGPRSGGNTIYF
TRBJ2-3 | TRBV27 | CASSSGLESTDTQYF
TRBJ2-5 | TRBV29-1 | CRGGSGGSQETQYF
TRBJ2-7 | TRBV4-3 | CASSVGVGSEQYF
TRBJ1-2 | TRBV6-9 | CASSGTEEYTDGYTF